This entry lists 25 T cell receptor beta chains sequenced from one sample in a study of T cell responses to AZD1222 COVID-19 vaccine. Assay used: immunoSEQ multiplex PCR; TCRdb lists only in-frame clones, some missing. The sample records around 85,000 clones, 70% to 90% being singletons. The sample here was peripheral blood, taken on day 0 of AZD1222 vaccination. These receptors came from an adult in good health.

This clone turned up a few times. The genes are TRBV29-1 and TRBJ1-1; the D is unclear. Trimming took off 0 bases at V and 2 bases at J, with 7 bases between the two ends. Per the germline V gene, CDR1 is SQVTM and CDR2 is ANQGSEA. CDR3 size: 13 residues. CDR3 amino acids: CSVEEHQNTEAFF. The CDR3 region has the DNA TGCAGCGTTGAAGAACACCAAAACACTGAAGCTTTCTTT.

The chain links TRBV14 to TRBJ1-2; D may be TRBD1 (5 bases). The V end was cut by 2 bases, the J end by 0 bases, with 10 bases between. The CDR3 is made up of 15 amino acids. Per the germline V gene, CDR1 is SGHDN and CDR2 is FVKESK. CDR3 nucleotides: TGTGCCAGCAGCCAACTCGGGACCCCTAACTATGGCTACACCTTC. Its translation: CASSQLGTPNYGYTF.

V and J are TRBV6-4 and TRBJ1-6, with 9 bases matching TRBD1. This CDR3 contains 13 residues. CDR1 and CDR2 from the germline V gene are MRHNA and SNTAGT. The V and J ends lost 6 bases and 10 bases, in that order; junction bases with no gene match: 4. CDR3 in amino acids: CASRDRGGSPLHF. In nucleotides, the CDR3 is TGTGCCAGCAGGGACAGGGGAGGCTCACCCCTCCACTTT.

This chain uses TRBV6-1 with TRBJ1-4; no clear D gene. The CDR3 is 15 amino acids. Germline V gene lookup returns CDR1 MNHNS and CDR2 SASEGT. Trimming cost V 1 base and J 7 bases, with 13 bases left between them. The CDR3 protein is CASSEDNVRGEKLFF. CDR3 nucleotides: TGTGCCAGCAGTGAAGATAACGTCCGCGGTGAAAAACTGTTTTTT.

J is TRBJ2-7 and V is TRBV6-2 or TRBV6-3; D possibly corresponds to TRBD1 (5 bases). CDR1 and CDR2 from the germline V gene are MNHEY and SVGEGT. The CDR3 is 15 amino acids. V was shortened by 4 bases and J by 0 bases, with 13 bases between the two germline ends. CDR3: CASSSRQMLSYEQYF. The CDR3 DNA reads TGTGCCAGCAGTTCCCGACAGATGCTCTCCTACGAGCAGTACTTC.

This sequence joins TRBV5-1 and TRBJ2-3; D remains unclear. CDR1 and CDR2 from the germline V gene are SGHRS and YFSETQ. Between the trimmed V and J ends, which lost 0 bases and 0 bases, there was a span of 8 bases. The CDR3 has 15 amino acids. CDR3 sequence reads: CASSLGSASTDTQYF. DNA for the CDR3: TGCGCCAGCAGCTTGGGAAGCGCCAGCACAGATACGCAGTATTTT.

Ten or more counts support this clone. Other DNA sequences in this specimen translate into the identical CDR3. This chain connects TRBV7-6 to TRBJ2-7, with 9 bases matching TRBD2. The CDR3 runs to 15 residues. V shed 5 bases, J shed 3 bases, and the junction held 8 bases outside the gene matches. Germline assignment: CDR1 SGHVS and CDR2 FNYEAQ. DNA of the CDR3: TGTGCCAGCAGCCCCCGGCTAGCGGGGAGCTACGAGCAGTACTTC. Its translation is CASSPRLAGSYEQYF.

By share, this clone ranks as large (0.1 to 1%). Distinct nucleotide sequences in the sample also encode this CDR3. The chain has TRBV6-1 and TRBJ2-1; TRBD2 matches 12 bases. J lost 5 bases, V lost 2 bases, and 1 base had no gene match. Germline V gene lookup returns CDR1 MNHNS and CDR2 SASEGT. The CDR3 sequence is 15 residues long. The CDR3 DNA follows: TGTGCCAGCAGTGAACTAGCGGGGGGGAACAATGAGCAGTTCTTC. Translation gives CASSELAGGNNEQFF.

J is TRBJ2-1 and V is TRBV27, with 11 bases matching TRBD2. Germline V lookup: CDR1 MNHEY, CDR2 SMNVEV (reference sequence). This CDR3 contains 17 residues. V gave up 2 bases and J gave up 4 bases; unmatched junction bases: 7. The CDR3 sequence is CASSLDASGRRYNEQFF. CDR3 nucleotides: TGTGCCAGCAGTTTAGATGCTAGCGGGAGGAGGTACAATGAGCAGTTCTTC.

This clone was recorded once. This chain links TRBV6-5 with TRBJ2-7; possibly TRBD1 for D (7 bases). V shed 5 bases and J shed 4 bases, with 18 bases lying between them. Germline CDR1 and CDR2: MNHEY and SVGAGI. CDR3 length: 15 residues. The CDR3 here is CASSRDRAGGYEQYF. The CDR3 coding sequence is TGTGCCAGCAGTCGAGACAGGGCCGGAGGGTACGAGCAGTACTTC.

This clone was recorded once. This chain links TRBV30 with TRBJ1-1; TRBD1 agrees at 7 bases. CDR3 length: 13 amino acids. V lost 5 bases and J lost 5; bases outside the gene matches: 8. Germline assignment: CDR1 GTSNPN and CDR2 SVGIG (reference sequence). The CDR3 DNA reads as TGTGCCTGGGACGTCACAGGGGTAACTGAAGCTTTCTTT. The encoded protein is CAWDVTGVTEAFF.

The chain has TRBV7-2 and TRBJ2-1; D might be TRBD1 (5 bases). Germline V gene sequence: CDR1 SGHTA, CDR2 FQGNSA. The germline V and J ends were trimmed by 1 base and 5 bases, with 12 bases remaining between them. The CDR3 is 15 amino acids. CDR3 in DNA: TGTGCCAGCAGCTTAGAGGACATGGGTCACAATGAGCAGTTCTTC. Translating gives CASSLEDMGHNEQFF.

V is TRBV6-5 and J is TRBJ1-2; D perhaps matches TRBD1 (5 bases). CDR1 is MNHEY and CDR2 is SVGAGI in the germline V gene. Trimming removed 6 bases at V and 5 bases at J, with 13 bases between. There are 13 residues in the CDR3. The CDR3 reads CASRRQGGYGYTF. DNA of the CDR3: TGTGCCAGCAGGAGGCAGGGTGGTTATGGCTACACCTTC.

The rearrangement uses TRBV5-1 and TRBJ2-7; 8 bases are shared with TRBD1. Per the germline V gene, CDR1 is SGHRS and CDR2 is YFSETQ. This CDR3 spans 16 amino acids. The V gene end was trimmed by 4 bases and the J gene end by 5 bases; junction bases not matched to a gene: 14. DNA for the CDR3: TGCGCCAGCAGCGCAGAACGGACAGGGAACCCCGACGAGCAGTACTTC. Translated, it gives CASSAERTGNPDEQYF.

The V and J genes are TRBV6-2 or TRBV6-3 and TRBJ2-5, with 7 nucleotides matching TRBD1. The CDR3 sequence is 16 residues long. V dropped 5 bases and J dropped 5; count of bases not matched to a gene: 14. Germline V lookup: CDR1 MNHEY, CDR2 SVGEGT. This CDR3 is CASSDPTGFEWETQYF. The CDR3 DNA follows: TGTGCCAGCAGTGATCCGACAGGGTTCGAGTGGGAGACCCAGTACTTC.

V gene TRBV29-1 combines with J gene TRBJ2-5; D ambiguous. CDR3 length: 14 residues. CDR1 and CDR2 (germline): SQVTM, ANQGSEA. V was clipped by 2 bases and J by 0 bases, with 10 bases between them. CDR3 in DNA: TGCAGCGTTGAAATTGACACGAACCAAGAGACCCAGTACTTC. Protein sequence: CSVEIDTNQETQYF.

The chain links TRBV6-6 to TRBJ1-2; TRBD1 aligns across 7 bases. The CDR3 runs 15 residues. CDR1 is MNHNY and CDR2 is SVGAGI in the germline V gene (reference sequence). V gave up 5 bases and J gave up 0 bases; unmatched junction bases: 6. For the CDR3, the DNA is TGTGCCAGCAGTCCGGGACAGTCACCTAACTATGGCTACACCTTC. This translates into CASSPGQSPNYGYTF.

As for this clone: Germline and junction disagree at one end, which may indicate a read error. The rearrangement links TRBV28 to TRBJ2-1; 12 bases match TRBD2. This CDR3 region has 18 residues. In germline, CDR1 is MDHEN, CDR2 SYDVKM. The CDR3 region is CASSFFLAGGISHNEQFF. DNA of the CDR3: TGTGCCAGCAGTTTTTTCCTAGCGGGAGGGATCTCCCACAATGAGCAGTTCTTC.

The genes are TRBV7-8 and TRBJ2-7; 9 bases are shared with TRBD1. This CDR3 region has 14 residues. Trimming removed 6 bases from V and 1 base from J; junction bases left unmatched: 4. Germline CDR1 SGHVS, CDR2 FQNEAQ. The CDR3 spells CASRAGTGSYEQYF. For the CDR3, the DNA is TGTGCCAGCAGGGCCGGGACAGGGTCCTACGAGCAGTACTTC.

DNA of the CDR3: TGTGCCAGCAGTGAAGTGTTGTACGGGAGCAACGAGCAGTACTTC. Its protein is CASSEVLYGSNEQYF. This chain links TRBV6-1 with TRBJ2-7; D is perhaps TRBD2 (6 bases). CDR3 length equals 15 residues. Germline CDR1 reads MNHNS; CDR2 reads SASEGT. Deletions cut 1 base from V and 5 bases from J, with 15 bases between.

V gene TRBV5-6 combines with J gene TRBJ1-1; perhaps TRBD1 as D (5 bases). V lost 1 base to trimming and J lost 0 bases, with 10 bases between them. CDR1 is SGHDT, CDR2 YYEEEE, per germline. This CDR3 region has 15 residues. In DNA, the CDR3 is TGTGCCAGCAGCTTGCCGGGGGTGATGAACACTGAAGCTTTCTTT. Amino acids: CASSLPGVMNTEAFF.

The J gene is TRBJ1-4, the V gene TRBV18; D remains ambiguous. Germline CDR1 is KGHSH and CDR2 is LQKENI. The CDR3 is made up of 15 amino acids. The V end was cut by 3 bases, the J end by 7 bases, with 15 bases between. Written as DNA, the CDR3 is TGTGCCAGCTCACCTGGTTTCTGGGGTGGTGAAAAACTGTTTTTT. Encoded protein: CASSPGFWGGEKLFF.

The CDR3 is CAWSAGTRGMDYTF. Written as DNA, the CDR3 is TGTGCCTGGAGTGCGGGAACCAGGGGGATGGACTACACCTTC. The V and J genes are TRBV30 and TRBJ1-2; 7 bases match TRBD1. Germline trimming cut 1 base from V and 10 bases from J; bases unmatched to any gene: 12. Looked up from germline, CDR1 is GTSNPN and CDR2 is SVGIG (reference sequence). This CDR3 is built from 14 residues.

V usage is TRBV5-4 and J usage is TRBJ2-2, with TRBD2 matching over 8 bases. The CDR3 extends over 15 amino acids. Germline CDR1 SGHNT, CDR2 YYREEE (reference sequence). V was pared by 3 bases and J by 5 bases, with 6 bases of the junction left unmatched. CDR3: CASSSFAGGTGELFF. As DNA, the CDR3 is TGTGCCAGCAGCTCATTCGCGGGGGGAACCGGGGAGCTGTTTTTT. The full variable domain, in which reference TRBV5-4 and TRBJ2-2 provide the parts outside the CDR3, is ETGVTQSPTHLIKTRGQQVTLRCSSQSGHNTVSWYQQALGQGPQFIFQYYREEENGRGNFPPRFSGLQFPNYSSELNVNALELDDSALYLCASSSFAGGTGELFFGEGSRLTVL.

The chain joins TRBV10-3 to TRBJ2-3; D unresolved. Germline CDR1 is ENHRY and CDR2 is SYGVKD. This CDR3 region has 15 residues. Trimming cost V 1 base and J 1 base, with 9 bases left between them. The CDR3: CAISELGGRTDTQYF. DNA of the CDR3: TGTGCCATCAGTGAGTTAGGCGGACGCACAGATACGCAGTATTTT.